These 16 T cell receptor beta chains originate from one sample sequenced in a study of PD-1 blockade in classical Hodgkin lymphoma. Measured with immunoSEQ multiplex PCR; TCRdb has only the in-frame clones, and not every one. The data show roughly 50,000 clones, almost 90% seen once. Time point given: cycle 4 day 1 (C4D1), after less than 7 weeks of nivolumab. All patients experienced relapse after autologous stem cell transplantation, and brentuximab vedotin exposure was variable. Here the sequenced sample was peripheral blood mononuclear cells (PBMCs), taken before the fourth cycle of nivolumab. These receptors were obtained from a human donor with classical Hodgkin lymphoma.

The chain couples TRBV4-2 to TRBJ1-6; D is perhaps TRBD1 (5 bases). This CDR3 is 17 amino acids long. The germline V gene encodes CDR1 LGHNA and CDR2 YNFKEQ. Between the trimmed V and J ends, which lost 4 bases and 0 bases, there was a span of 13 bases. Here the CDR3 DNA reads TGTGCCAGCAGCCTCGGGACGGCGAGCTCCTATAATTCACCCCTCCACTTT. Translating gives CASSLGTASSYNSPLHF.

The rearrangement links TRBV6-5 to TRBJ2-7; possibly TRBD2 for D (5 bases). Germline V gene sequence: CDR1 MNHEY, CDR2 SVGAGI. The CDR3 sequence is 14 residues long. V was shortened by 0 bases and J by 6 bases, with 12 bases between the two germline ends. CDR3: CASSYSTWESEQYF. Written as DNA, the CDR3 is TGTGCCAGCAGTTACTCGACATGGGAGAGCGAGCAGTACTTC.

This clone was seen only a few times. The genes are TRBV30 and TRBJ1-2; the D is unclear. Trimming left V 2 bases short and J 3 bases short, with 13 bases between. The germline CDR1 and CDR2 sequences are GTSNPN and SVGIG (reference sequence). There are 14 residues in the CDR3. The CDR3 sequence is CAWSKPPNHYGYTF. CDR3 nucleotide sequence: TGTGCCTGGAGTAAGCCCCCTAATCACTATGGCTACACCTTC.

The CDR3 DNA is TGTGCCATCCGGACAGGGGACTATTCCTACGAGCAGTACTTC. This encodes CAIRTGDYSYEQYF. The rearrangement links TRBV10-3 to TRBJ2-7, with 9 bases aligning to TRBD1. CDR3 length: 14 residues. Per the germline V gene, CDR1 is ENHRY and CDR2 is SYGVKD. The V and J ends lost 8 bases and 1 base, in that order; junction bases with no gene match: 6.

The chain joins TRBV30 to TRBJ2-7; D may match TRBD1 or TRBD2 (5 bases each). This CDR3 is built from 17 residues. The germline gives CDR1 GTSNPN, CDR2 SVGIG (reference sequence). With 5 bases removed from V and 0 bases from J, the gap between germline ends came to 23 bases. The CDR3 loop is CAWAGASGTHISYEQYF. The CDR3 region has the DNA TGTGCCTGGGCAGGCGCGTCCGGGACCCACATCTCCTACGAGCAGTACTTC.

The chain couples TRBV6-6 to TRBJ2-5, with TRBD1 matching over 10 bases. In germline, CDR1 is MNHNY, CDR2 SVGAGI (reference sequence). With V trimmed by 5 bases and J by 2 bases, 8 bases remained unmatched. The CDR3 length is 16 residues. CDR3 DNA sequence: TGTGCCAGCAGTCGGAGGACAGGGGGGAATCAAGAGACCCAGTACTTC. Its protein product is CASSRRTGGNQETQYF.

V and J are TRBV6-5 and TRBJ1-5, with D possibly being TRBD1 (6 bases). CDR1 is MNHEY, CDR2 SVGAGI, per germline. The V end was cut by 5 bases, the J end by 2 bases, with 10 bases between. The CDR3 is made up of 14 amino acids. DNA for the CDR3: TGTGCCAGCAGTGCAGGGGATGGCAATCAGCCCCAGCATTTT. This translates into CASSAGDGNQPQHF.

The chain has TRBV18 and TRBJ1-1; TRBD1 might be the D (5 bases). V was trimmed by 8 bases and J by 3 bases, leaving 16 bases between them. The CDR3 extends over 14 amino acids. CDR1 is KGHSH and CDR2 is LQKENI in the germline V gene. CDR3 protein: CASKDRTVYTEAFF. The CDR3 DNA reads TGTGCCAGCAAAGACAGAACAGTTTACACTGAAGCTTTCTTT.

The chain links TRBV7-2 to TRBJ2-7, with D tentatively TRBD2 (6 bases). Trimming pared 3 bases from V and 2 bases from J, leaving 11 bases between. Germline-derived CDR1 and CDR2 are SGHTA and FQGNSA. This CDR3 comprises 14 residues. CDR3 sequence (DNA): TGTGCCAGCAGCTTCGGGACTGCTACCTACGAGCAGTACTTC. This gives the protein CASSFGTATYEQYF.

This chain links TRBV2 with TRBJ2-3; 11 bases map to TRBD1. The J segment lost 12 bases and the V segment lost 7 bases, leaving 21 bases of the junction unmatched. The germline V gene has CDR1 SNHLY and CDR2 FYNNEI. This CDR3 spans 17 amino acids. The CDR3 DNA reads as TGTGCCAGCACCAAATTCGGACAGGGGGCTGTGAGACTCGATCAGTATTTT. Protein sequence: CASTKFGQGAVRLDQYF.

The chain joins TRBV7-9 to TRBJ1-1; D unclear. Trimming shortened V by 5 bases and J by 7 bases, and 11 bases separated the two germline ends. The V gene's germline CDR1 is SEHNR and CDR2 FQNEAQ (reference sequence). The CDR3 runs to 12 residues. The CDR3 DNA follows: TGTGCCAGCAGCCCCCTAAGTCGTGAAGCTTTCTTT. This codes for CASSPLSREAFF.

This sequence joins TRBV9 and TRBJ1-2, with 7 positions matching TRBD1. Germline CDR1 and CDR2: SGDLS and YYNGEE. The ends lost 4 bases at V and 6 bases at J; junction bases unmatched: 6. CDR3 length: 13 residues. The CDR3 region is CASSLDRENGYTF. Written as DNA, the CDR3 is TGTGCCAGCAGCCTCGACAGGGAGAATGGCTACACCTTC.

The rearrangement links TRBV27 to TRBJ2-3; D is possibly TRBD1 (5 bases). This CDR3 comprises 14 residues. V gave up 6 bases and J gave up 0 bases, with 10 bases separating them. Germline loops: CDR1 MNHEY, CDR2 SMNVEV (reference sequence). CDR3 in DNA: TGTGCCAGCAGCCCTGACAGTAGCACAGATACGCAGTATTTT. As protein: CASSPDSSTDTQYF.

This clone was detected only once. CDR3 in amino acids: CAWRQRVAEYF. CDR3 bases: TGTGCCTGGCGACAGAGGGTGGCGGAGTATTTT. The V call is TRBV30, the J call TRBJ2-3; possibly TRBD1 or TRBD2 for D (5 bases each). Trimming cost V 5 bases and J 13 bases, with 16 bases left between them. In germline, CDR1 is GTSNPN, CDR2 SVGIG (reference sequence). The CDR3 is 11 amino acids.

This chain links TRBV18 with TRBJ2-7; D remains ambiguous. Germline CDR1 KGHSH, CDR2 LQKENI. V gave up 1 base and J gave up 2 bases, with 9 bases separating them. The length of the CDR3 is 14 residues. The CDR3 spells CASSPQPLPYEQYF. CDR3 nucleotides: TGTGCCAGCTCACCACAACCCCTTCCCTACGAGCAGTACTTC.

V usage is TRBV6-5 and J usage is TRBJ1-4; D not certain. The ends were cut back, 4 bases at V and 7 bases at J, with 10 bases in the middle. CDR1 MNHEY and CDR2 SVGAGI come from the germline V gene. This CDR3 is built from 13 residues. CDR3 DNA sequence: TGTGCCAGCAGTTTTGGGTTCGGTGAAAAACTGTTTTTT. Translation: CASSFGFGEKLFF.